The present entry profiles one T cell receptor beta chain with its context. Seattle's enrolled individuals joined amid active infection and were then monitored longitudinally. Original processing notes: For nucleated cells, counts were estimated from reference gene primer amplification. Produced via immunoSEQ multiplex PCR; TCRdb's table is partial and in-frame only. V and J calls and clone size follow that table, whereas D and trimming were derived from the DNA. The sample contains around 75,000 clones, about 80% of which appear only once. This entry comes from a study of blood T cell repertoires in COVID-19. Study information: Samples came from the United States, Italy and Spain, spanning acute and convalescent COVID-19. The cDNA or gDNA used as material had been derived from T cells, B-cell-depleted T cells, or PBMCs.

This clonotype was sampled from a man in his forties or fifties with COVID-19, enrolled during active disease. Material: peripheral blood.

CDR3 coding DNA: TGTGCCAGTAGTATAGATGGGACAGGGATGCCTAATTCACCCCTCCACTTT. It is translated as CASSIDGTGMPNSPLHF. This sequence joins TRBV19 and TRBJ1-6; 9 nucleotides line up with TRBD1. The CDR3 is 17 amino acids. With V trimmed by 0 bases and J by 6 bases, 6 bases remained unmatched. The germline gives CDR1 LNHDA, CDR2 SQIVND (reference sequence). Together with reference TRBV19 and TRBJ1-6, the CDR3 gives the full variable domain: DGGITQSPKYLFRKEGQNVTLSCEQNLNHDAMYWYRQDPGQGLRLIYYSQIVNDFQKGDIAEGYSVSREKKESFPLTVTSAQKNPTAFYLCASSIDGTGMPNSPLHFGNGTRLTVT.